This TCR beta chain was captured in a study of blood T cell repertoires in COVID-19. On the study more broadly: The United States, Italy and Spain supplied acute and convalescent COVID-19 samples.

Those enrolled, adults aged about 18 to 89 years, came from about two dozen US areas. Grouping used clinical history reported by participants in a survey and questionnaire. In the study's own analysis: Reference gene primers were amplified, and this amplification served to estimate nucleated cell counts. The table came from immunoSEQ multiplex PCR; TCRdb's copy has only in-frame clones and leaves some out. V and J calls and clone size are copied from that table; D and trimming were computed from the DNA. This sample has around 360,000 clones; about 88% occur once, and the top ten carry 2.5% to 3%. Between the trimmed V and J ends, which lost 4 bases and 0 bases, there was a span of 7 bases. The CDR3 spans 13 residues. The V gene's germline CDR1 is LNHDA and CDR2 SQIVND (reference sequence).

The material sequenced was PBMCs or T cells enriched from blood (not recorded which). This chain connects TRBV19 to TRBJ2-7; D remains unclear. This sequence was found in a woman aged 25 to 45 who had recovered from COVID-19. The CDR3: CASSTSLSYEQYF. The CDR3, as DNA: TGTGCCAGTAGTACTAGTCTCTCCTACGAGCAGTACTTC. Together with reference TRBV19 and TRBJ2-7, the CDR3 gives the full variable domain: DGGITQSPKYLFRKEGQNVTLSCEQNLNHDAMYWYRQDPGQGLRLIYYSQIVNDFQKGDIAEGYSVSREKKESFPLTVTSAQKNPTAFYLCASSTSLSYEQYFGPGTRLTVT.